This T cell receptor (beta chain) came from a study of T cell repertoires in aging, cancer and after chemotherapy. Overall study context: Paired samples before and after chemotherapy came from glioblastoma patients receiving temozolomide-based therapy. Findings of the study overall: Immunological memory after chemotherapy cannot be judged from the repertoire data.

Rearranged V-D-J TRB sequences were amplified with a mixed TRB-A/B primer pool. Each CDR3 protein gets one entry after TCRdb re-called the multiplex PCR reads with MiXCR. The table records approximately 2,900 distinct CDR3 sequences, about a fifth of them present only once. Peripheral blood genomic DNA, not sorted cells or RNA, was the template. With V trimmed by 2 bases and J by 9 bases, 6 bases remained unmatched. There are 16 residues in the CDR3. Germline V lookup: CDR1 SGHTA, CDR2 FQGTGA. A word on this clonotype: The antigen is not known.

This chain joins TRBV7-3 and TRBJ2-1, with 14 bases that match TRBD2. This TCR was recovered from a human donor with a solid tumor. Sequencing was carried out using blood. The CDR3: CASSLSPGTSGSEQFF. CDR3 sequence (DNA): TGTGCCAGCAGCTTATCACCGGGGACTAGCGGGAGTGAGCAGTTCTTC.